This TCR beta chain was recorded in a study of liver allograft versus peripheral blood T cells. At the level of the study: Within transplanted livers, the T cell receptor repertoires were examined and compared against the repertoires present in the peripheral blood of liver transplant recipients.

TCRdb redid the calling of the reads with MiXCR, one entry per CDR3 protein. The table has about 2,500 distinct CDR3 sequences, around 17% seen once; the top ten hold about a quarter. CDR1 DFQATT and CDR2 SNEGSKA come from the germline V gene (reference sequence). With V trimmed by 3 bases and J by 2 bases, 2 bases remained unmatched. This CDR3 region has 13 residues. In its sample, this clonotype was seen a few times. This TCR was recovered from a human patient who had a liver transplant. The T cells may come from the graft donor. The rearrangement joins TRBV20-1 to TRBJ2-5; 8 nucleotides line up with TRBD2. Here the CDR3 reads CSARGLGQETQYF. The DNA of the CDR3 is TGCAGTGCTAGGGGACTAGGGCAAGAGACCCAGTACTTC.